A single sample is the source of the 17 T cell receptor beta chains below, sequenced in a study of T cells in women clearing cervical HPV infection. Profiled with immunoSEQ multiplex PCR; TCRdb holds only in-frame clones, not every one. The clone table shows around 33,000 clones, with the ten largest holding 15% to 20%. Sequencing was done on a sample of blood buffy coat. All receptors come from a woman aged 18-69 years with a cervical HPV16 infection that either progressed to CIN3+ or cleared (not recorded which).

Worth noting for this clone: With the read ending 3 residues before the CDR3 end, the germline J gene is used to fill in that end. V gene TRBV2 combines with J gene TRBJ2-1, with a tentative D call TRBD2 (6 bases). The CDR3 covers 12 residues. The germline V gene encodes CDR1 SNHLY and CDR2 FYNNEI. V shed 6 bases and J shed 6 bases, with 9 bases lying between them. The CDR3 spells CASSLTSNEQFF. The part of the CDR3 DNA that was read is TGTGCCAGCAGCCTGACTAGCAATGAG.

Details on this clone: Read data end 3 residues before the CDR3 end; the end is taken from the germline J gene. The V call is TRBV6-2 or TRBV6-3, the J call TRBJ2-1, with D tentatively TRBD2 (5 bases). Trimming pared 7 bases from V and 5 bases from J, leaving 21 bases between. The CDR3 covers 16 residues. Germline V CDR1 and CDR2: MNHEY, SVGEGT. The CDR3 here is CASTNLALADDNEQFF. The sequenced CDR3 bases are TGTGCCAGCACAAATCTCGCTCTAGCAGACGACAATGAG.

About this clone itself: The read ends 3 residues before the CDR3 terminus; that terminus is restored from the germline J gene. This chain joins TRBV18 and TRBJ1-6; TRBD1 matches at 10 bases. This CDR3 comprises 15 residues. With V trimmed by 3 bases and J by 7 bases, 3 bases remained unmatched. Germline V CDR1 and CDR2: KGHSH, LQKENI. CDR3 region: CASSPRDRGNSPLHF. CDR3 DNA, as far as it was read: TGTGCCAGCTCACCCCGGGACAGGGGAAATTCACCC.

As concerns this clone: At one of its ends the junction is not consistent with the germline gene, which may arise from a read error. From the germline J gene comes the end of the CDR3, since the read stops 3 residues before it. The rearrangement links TRBV4-2 to TRBJ2-3; the match to TRBD1 covers 8 bases. The CDR3 sequence is 16 residues long. CDR1 and CDR2 (germline): LGHNA, YNFKEQ. The CDR3 protein is CASSQARTGLTDTQYF. CDR3 DNA, as far as it was read: TGCGCCAGCAGCCAAGCTCGGACAGGGTTGACAGATACG.

A word on this clone: The read is 3 residues too short to cover the CDR3 end, so that end is filled in from the germline J gene. This chain uses TRBV20-1 with TRBJ1-4; D may be TRBD1 (6 bases). Germline V lookup: CDR1 DFQATT, CDR2 SNEGSKA (reference sequence). The ends were cut back, 3 bases at V and 7 bases at J, with 12 bases in the middle. The CDR3 is made up of 13 amino acids. The CDR3 loop reads CSASRGAGEKLFF. Incomplete CDR3 DNA: TGCAGTGCTAGCAGGGGAGCCGGTGAAAAA.

Regarding this clone: Sequencing ends 3 residues short of the CDR3 end; the germline J gene provides the rest. This chain links TRBV5-4 with TRBJ1-1, with 9 bases fitting TRBD1. Trimming cost V 4 bases and J 1 base; bases outside gene matches: 8. The germline CDR1 and CDR2 sequences are SGHNT and YYREEE (reference sequence). The CDR3 totals 16 residues. The CDR3 reads CASSMGQGEPNTEAFF. CDR3 DNA, as far as it was read: TGTGCCAGCAGCATGGGACAGGGAGAGCCGAACACTGAA.

The CDR3 region is CASSLFRSPLHF. Incomplete CDR3 DNA: TGTGCCAGCAGCTTGTTTCGTTCACCC. This sequence joins TRBV5-6 and TRBJ1-6; D is unclear. The sequence runs out 3 residues before the end of the CDR3; the remainder is reconstructed from the germline J gene. The CDR3 length is 12 residues. V was shortened by 1 base and J by 9 bases, with 5 bases between the two germline ends. The germline V gene has CDR1 SGHDT and CDR2 YYEEEE. Looking up the rest from reference TRBV5-6 and TRBJ1-6 gives the full variable domain: DAGVTQSPTHLIKTRGQQVTLRCSPKSGHDTVSWYQQALGQGPQFIFQYYEEEERQRGNFPDRFSGHQFPNYSSELNVNALLLGDSALYLCASSLFRSPLHFGNGTRLTVT.

To note about this clone: The CDR3 end is not reached by the read, which stops 3 residues before it; the germline J gene fills it in. J is TRBJ2-5 and V is TRBV2; 7 bases fit TRBD1. After removal of 7 bases from V and 2 bases from J, the junction contained 4 bases not matched to a gene. This CDR3 is built from 13 residues. The germline V gene has CDR1 SNHLY and CDR2 FYNNEI. Here the CDR3 reads CASKAGGQETQYF. Partial CDR3 DNA: TGTGCCAGCAAGGCAGGGGGACAAGAGACC. The entire variable domain, with the rest obtained from reference TRBV2 and TRBJ2-5, is as follows: EPEVTQTPSHQVTQMGQEVILRCVPISNHLYFYWYRQILGQKVEFLVSFYNNEISEKSEIFDDQFSVERPDGSNFTLKIRSTKLEDSAMYFCASKAGGQETQYFGPGTRLLVL.

For this clone: The sequence runs out 3 residues before the end of the CDR3; the remainder is reconstructed from the germline J gene. The V gene is TRBV5-5, the J gene TRBJ1-1; 7 positions match TRBD1. Looked up from germline, CDR1 is SGHKS and CDR2 is YYEKEE (reference sequence). The CDR3 consists of 12 residues. V lost 3 bases to trimming and J lost 4 bases; unmatched junction nucleotides: 0. Partial CDR3 DNA: TGTGCCAGCAGCTCAGGGGGCACTGAA. Translation: CASSSGGTE. The complete CDR3 sequence is CASSSGGTEAFF.

To note about this clone: The read gets to within 3 residues of the CDR3 end, and the germline J gene fills in the rest. The chain carries TRBV14 and TRBJ1-1; the D gene is possibly TRBD1 (6 bases). This CDR3 contains 13 residues. V dropped 4 bases and J dropped 6 bases, with 12 bases sitting between them. CDR1 SGHDN and CDR2 FVKESK come from the germline V gene. The DNA read from the CDR3 is TGTGCCAGCAGCCCCCGGACAGTGGCTGAA. It yields the protein CASSPRTVAE. From start to end, the CDR3 is CASSPRTVAEAFF.

As to this clone: The read ends 3 residues before the CDR3 terminus; that terminus is restored from the germline J gene. The gene calls are TRBV10-3 and TRBJ2-5, with 10 bases matching TRBD2. The J segment lost 5 bases and the V segment lost 7 bases, leaving 13 bases of the junction unmatched. Germline V gene data show CDR1 as ENHRY and CDR2 as SYGVKD. This CDR3 is 16 amino acids long. CDR3 loop: CAITPKRGGREETQYF. The CDR3 DNA, read in part, is TGTGCCATCACCCCAAAGCGGGGGGGCCGGGAGGAGACC.

Concerning this clone: The read gets to within 3 residues of the CDR3 end, and the germline J gene fills in the rest. The J gene is TRBJ2-6, the V gene TRBV19; D might be TRBD1 (6 bases). The ends were cut back, 8 bases at V and 0 bases at J, with 11 bases in the middle. This CDR3 region has 15 residues. CDR1 and CDR2 from the germline V gene are LNHDA and SQIVND (reference sequence). CDR3 bases read: TGTGCCAGTTTGACAGGCAACTCTGGGGCCAACGTC. Translating gives CASLTGNSGANV. The entire CDR3 protein is CASLTGNSGANVLTF. Full variable domain (remainder filled in from reference TRBV19 and TRBJ2-6): DGGITQSPKYLFRKEGQNVTLSCEQNLNHDAMYWYRQDPGQGLRLIYYSQIVNDFQKGDIAEGYSVSREKKESFPLTVTSAQKNPTAFYLCASLTGNSGANVLTFGAGSRLTVL.

Concerning this clone: The CDR3 extends 3 residues past the end of the read, so its final part is completed from the germline J gene. The genes are TRBV2 and TRBJ1-1, with a weak D call TRBD1 (5 bases). The germline V and J ends were trimmed by 7 bases and 0 bases, with 15 bases remaining between them. The V gene's germline CDR1 is SNHLY and CDR2 FYNNEI. The CDR3 is 15 amino acids. The sequenced CDR3 bases are TGTGCCAGCAAGAAGTCGACAGATTTGAACACTGAA. Amino acids: CASKKSTDLNTE. The complete CDR3 sequence is CASKKSTDLNTEAFF.

With regard to this clone: The missing CDR3 end, 3 residues past where the read stops, is filled in from the germline J gene. V gene TRBV6-2 or TRBV6-3 combines with J gene TRBJ1-5; a possible D gene is TRBD1 (5 bases). The CDR3 runs to 11 residues. V gave up 5 bases and J gave up 7 bases, with 6 bases separating them. The germline V gene has CDR1 MNHEY and CDR2 SVGEGT. CDR3 loop: CASSTGQPQHF. CDR3 bases read: TGTGCCAGCAGTACAGGACAGCCC.

Points on this clone: The CDR3 goes on 3 residues after the read ends, and that part is filled in from the germline J gene. The chain combines TRBV12-3 or TRBV12-4 with TRBJ2-4; 9 nucleotides line up with TRBD1. After removal of 8 bases from V and 5 bases from J, the junction contained 4 bases not matched to a gene. This CDR3 is built from 13 residues. The CDR3 sequence is CASHGTGQNIQYF. The CDR3 bases that were read are TGTGCCAGCCACGGGACAGGGCAAAACATT.

A word on this clone: The sequenced fragment ends 3 residues before the CDR3 boundary, so the rest is inferred from the germline J gene. The chain couples TRBV19 to TRBJ1-2; D unclear. Trimming stripped 4 bases from V and 7 bases from J, with 13 bases between. Germline assignment: CDR1 LNHDA and CDR2 SQIVND (reference sequence). This CDR3 contains 13 residues. The DNA read from the CDR3 is TGTGCCAGTAGTACTTCTGGACTTGGTGGC. Translating gives CASSTSGLGG. The whole CDR3 sequence reads CASSTSGLGGYTF.

About this clone: Read data end 3 residues before the CDR3 end; the end is taken from the germline J gene. The chain joins TRBV5-4 to TRBJ2-7; D ambiguous. This CDR3 is 12 amino acids long. Germline CDR1 SGHNT, CDR2 YYREEE (reference sequence). The V end lost 3 bases, the J end lost 2 bases, and 6 bases lay between the germline ends. CDR3 protein: CASSSYPYEQYF. The CDR3 bases that were read are TGTGCCAGCAGCTCCTATCCCTACGAG.